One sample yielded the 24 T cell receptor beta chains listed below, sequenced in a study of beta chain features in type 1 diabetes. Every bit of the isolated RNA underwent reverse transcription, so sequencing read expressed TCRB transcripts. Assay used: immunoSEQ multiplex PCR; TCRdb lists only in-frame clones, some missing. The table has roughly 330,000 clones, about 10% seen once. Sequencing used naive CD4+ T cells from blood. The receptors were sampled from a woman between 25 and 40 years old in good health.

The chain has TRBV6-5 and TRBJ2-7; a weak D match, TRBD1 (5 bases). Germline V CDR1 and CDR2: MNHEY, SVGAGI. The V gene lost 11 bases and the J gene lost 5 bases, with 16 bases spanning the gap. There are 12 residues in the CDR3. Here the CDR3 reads CARRGRVNEQYF. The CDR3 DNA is TGTGCCCGAAGGGGCAGGGTGAACGAGCAGTACTTC.

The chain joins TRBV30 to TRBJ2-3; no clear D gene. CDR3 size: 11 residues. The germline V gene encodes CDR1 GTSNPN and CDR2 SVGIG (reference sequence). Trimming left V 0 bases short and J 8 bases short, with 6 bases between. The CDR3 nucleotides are TGTGCCTGGAGTGTATCGAGTACGCAGTATTTT. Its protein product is CAWSVSSTQYF.

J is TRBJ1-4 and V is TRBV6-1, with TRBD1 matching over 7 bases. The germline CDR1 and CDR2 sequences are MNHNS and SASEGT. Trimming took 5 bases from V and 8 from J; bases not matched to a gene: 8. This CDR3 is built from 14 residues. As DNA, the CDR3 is TGTGCCAGCAGTTCCTTCCCGGGACAGGAAAAACTGTTTTTT. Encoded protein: CASSSFPGQEKLFF.

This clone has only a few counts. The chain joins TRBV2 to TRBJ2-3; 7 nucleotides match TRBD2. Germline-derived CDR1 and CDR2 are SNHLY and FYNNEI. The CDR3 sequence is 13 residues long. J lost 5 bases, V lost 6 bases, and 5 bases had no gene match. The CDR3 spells CASRASGKDTQYF. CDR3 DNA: TGTGCCAGCAGGGCTAGCGGAAAAGATACGCAGTATTTT.

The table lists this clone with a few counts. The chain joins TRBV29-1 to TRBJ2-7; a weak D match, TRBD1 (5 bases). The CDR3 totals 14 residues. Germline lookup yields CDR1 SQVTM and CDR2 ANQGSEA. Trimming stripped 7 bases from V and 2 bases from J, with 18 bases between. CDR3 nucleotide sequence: TGCAGCGCTGCTCAGGGCCCGATCCCCTACGAGCAGTACTTC. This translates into CSAAQGPIPYEQYF.

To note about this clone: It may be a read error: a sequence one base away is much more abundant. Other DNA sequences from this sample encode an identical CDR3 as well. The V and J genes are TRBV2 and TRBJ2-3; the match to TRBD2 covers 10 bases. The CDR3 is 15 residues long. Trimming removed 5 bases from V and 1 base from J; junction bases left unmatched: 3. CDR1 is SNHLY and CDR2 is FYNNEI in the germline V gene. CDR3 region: CASSLLAGGTDTQYF. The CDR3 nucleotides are TGTGCCAGCAGTTTGCTAGCGGGGGGCACAGATACGCAGTATTTT.

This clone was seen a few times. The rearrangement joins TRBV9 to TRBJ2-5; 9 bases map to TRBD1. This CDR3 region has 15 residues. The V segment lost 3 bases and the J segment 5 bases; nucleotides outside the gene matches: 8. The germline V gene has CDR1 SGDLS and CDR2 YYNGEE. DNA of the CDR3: TGTGCCAGCAGCGGAAGACAGGGGGTGGGGGAGACCCAGTACTTC. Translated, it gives CASSGRQGVGETQYF.

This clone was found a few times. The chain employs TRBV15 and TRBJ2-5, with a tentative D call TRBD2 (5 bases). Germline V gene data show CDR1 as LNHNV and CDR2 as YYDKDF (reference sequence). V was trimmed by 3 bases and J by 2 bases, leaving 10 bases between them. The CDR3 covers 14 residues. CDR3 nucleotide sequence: TGTGCCACCAGCAGGACTAACACTCAAGAGACCCAGTACTTC. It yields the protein CATSRTNTQETQYF.

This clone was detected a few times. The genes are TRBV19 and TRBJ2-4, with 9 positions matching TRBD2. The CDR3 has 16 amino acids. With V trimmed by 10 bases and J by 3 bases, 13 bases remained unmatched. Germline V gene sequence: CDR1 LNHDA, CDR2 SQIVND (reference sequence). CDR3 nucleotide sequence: TGTGCCACCGCTCGCGGGAGGGCCGAGGGCAAAAACATTCAGTACTTC. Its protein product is CATARGRAEGKNIQYF.

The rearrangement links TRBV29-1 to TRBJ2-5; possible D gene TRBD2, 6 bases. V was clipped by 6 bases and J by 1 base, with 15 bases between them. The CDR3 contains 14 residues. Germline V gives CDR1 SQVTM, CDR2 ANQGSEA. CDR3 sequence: CSVNPGTSQETQYF. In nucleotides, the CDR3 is TGCAGCGTAAATCCCGGGACTTCCCAAGAGACCCAGTACTTC. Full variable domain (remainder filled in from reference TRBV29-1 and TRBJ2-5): SAVISQKPSRDICQRGTSLTIQCQVDSQVTMMFWYRQQPGQSLTLIATANQGSEATYESGFVIDKFPISRPNLTFSTLTVSNMSPEDSSIYLCSVNPGTSQETQYFGPGTRLLVL.

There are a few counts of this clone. CDR3 in amino acids: CASSFQGSYNEQFF. The CDR3 region has the DNA TGTGCCAGCAGCTTCCAGGGTTCCTACAATGAGCAGTTCTTC. This chain links TRBV11-2 with TRBJ2-1; TRBD1 might be the D (5 bases). Germline CDR1 is SGHAT and CDR2 is FQNNGV. Trimming removed 3 bases from V and 1 base from J, with 7 bases in between. The CDR3 has 14 residues.

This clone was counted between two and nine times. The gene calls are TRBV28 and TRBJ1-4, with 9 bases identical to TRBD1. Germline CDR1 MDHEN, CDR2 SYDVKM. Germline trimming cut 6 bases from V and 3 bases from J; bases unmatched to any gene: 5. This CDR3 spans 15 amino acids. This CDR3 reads CASSSQGAANEKLFF. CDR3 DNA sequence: TGTGCCAGCAGCTCACAGGGGGCGGCTAATGAAAAACTGTTTTTT.

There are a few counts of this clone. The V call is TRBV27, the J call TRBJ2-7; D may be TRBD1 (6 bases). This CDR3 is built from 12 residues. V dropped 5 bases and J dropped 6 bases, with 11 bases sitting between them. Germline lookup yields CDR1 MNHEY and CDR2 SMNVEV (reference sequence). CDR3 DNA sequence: TGTGCCAGCAGTACAACAGGGACCGAGCAGTACTTC. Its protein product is CASSTTGTEQYF.

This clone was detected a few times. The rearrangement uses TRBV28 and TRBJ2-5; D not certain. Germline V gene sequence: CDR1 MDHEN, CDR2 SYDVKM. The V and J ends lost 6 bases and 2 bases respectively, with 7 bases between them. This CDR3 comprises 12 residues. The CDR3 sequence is CASRTRQETQYF. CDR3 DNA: TGTGCCAGCAGGACTCGACAAGAGACCCAGTACTTC.

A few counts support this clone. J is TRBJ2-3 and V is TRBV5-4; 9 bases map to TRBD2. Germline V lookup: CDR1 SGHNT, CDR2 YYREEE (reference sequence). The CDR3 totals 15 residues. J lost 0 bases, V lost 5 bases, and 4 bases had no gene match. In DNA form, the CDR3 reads TGTGCCAGCAGGACTAGCGGCACTAGCACAGATACGCAGTATTTT. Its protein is CASRTSGTSTDTQYF.

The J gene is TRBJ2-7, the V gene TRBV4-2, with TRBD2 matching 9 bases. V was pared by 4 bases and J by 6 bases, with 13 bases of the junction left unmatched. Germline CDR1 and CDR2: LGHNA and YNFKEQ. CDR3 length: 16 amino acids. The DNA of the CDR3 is TGTGCCAGCAGCCCCCCGACTAGCGGCCTTACGGGCGAGCAGTACTTC. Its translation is CASSPPTSGLTGEQYF.

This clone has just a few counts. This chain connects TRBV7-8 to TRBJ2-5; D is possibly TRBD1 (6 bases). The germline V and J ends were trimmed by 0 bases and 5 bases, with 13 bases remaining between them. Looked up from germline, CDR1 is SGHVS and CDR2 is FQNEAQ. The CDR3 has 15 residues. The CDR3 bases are TGTGCCAGCAGCTTAGCCGGACAGACAATGGAGACCCAGTACTTC. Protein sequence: CASSLAGQTMETQYF. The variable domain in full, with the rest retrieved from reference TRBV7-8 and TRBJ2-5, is GAGVSQSPRYKVAKRGQDVALRCDPISGHVSLFWYQQALGQGPEFLTYFQNEAQLDKSGLPSDRFFAERPEGSVSTLKIQRTQQEDSAVYLCASSLAGQTMETQYFGPGTRLLVL.

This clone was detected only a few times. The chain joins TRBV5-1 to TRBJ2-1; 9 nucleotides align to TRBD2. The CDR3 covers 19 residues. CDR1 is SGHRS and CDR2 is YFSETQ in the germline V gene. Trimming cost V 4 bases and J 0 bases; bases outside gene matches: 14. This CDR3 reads CASSLQTSGTSSSYNEQFF. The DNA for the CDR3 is TGCGCCAGCAGCCTCCAGACTAGCGGCACCTCCAGCTCCTACAATGAGCAGTTCTTC. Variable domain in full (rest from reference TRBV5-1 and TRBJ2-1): KAGVTQTPRYLIKTRGQQVTLSCSPISGHRSVSWYQQTPGQGLQFLFEYFSETQRNKGNFPGRFSGRQFSNSRSEMNVSTLELGDSALYLCASSLQTSGTSSSYNEQFFGPGTRLTVL.

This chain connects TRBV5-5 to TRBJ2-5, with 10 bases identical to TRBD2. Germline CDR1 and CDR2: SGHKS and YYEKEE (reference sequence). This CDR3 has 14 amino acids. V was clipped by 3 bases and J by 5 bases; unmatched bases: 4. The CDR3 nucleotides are TGTGCCAGCAGCTCGGCTAGCGGGAGTGAGACCCAGTACTTC. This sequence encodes CASSSASGSETQYF.

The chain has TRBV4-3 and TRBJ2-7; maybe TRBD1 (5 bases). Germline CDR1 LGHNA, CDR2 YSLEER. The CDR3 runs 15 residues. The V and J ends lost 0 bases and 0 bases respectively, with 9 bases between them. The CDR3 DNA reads TGCGCCAGCAGCCAAGATAGGGGTCCCTCCTACGAGCAGTACTTC. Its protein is CASSQDRGPSYEQYF.

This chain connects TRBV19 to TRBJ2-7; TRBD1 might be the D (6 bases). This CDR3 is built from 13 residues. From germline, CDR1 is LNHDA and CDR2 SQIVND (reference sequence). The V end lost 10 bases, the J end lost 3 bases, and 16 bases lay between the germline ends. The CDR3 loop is CATPTGNYYEQYF. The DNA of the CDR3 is TGTGCCACCCCTACAGGGAATTACTACGAGCAGTACTTC.

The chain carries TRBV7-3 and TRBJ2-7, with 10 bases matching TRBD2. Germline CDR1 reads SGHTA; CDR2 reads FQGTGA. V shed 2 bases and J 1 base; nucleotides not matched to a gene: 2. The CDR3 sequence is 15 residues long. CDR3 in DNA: TGTGCCAGCAGCTTAGGACTAGCGGATTCCTACGAGCAGTACTTC. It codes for CASSLGLADSYEQYF.

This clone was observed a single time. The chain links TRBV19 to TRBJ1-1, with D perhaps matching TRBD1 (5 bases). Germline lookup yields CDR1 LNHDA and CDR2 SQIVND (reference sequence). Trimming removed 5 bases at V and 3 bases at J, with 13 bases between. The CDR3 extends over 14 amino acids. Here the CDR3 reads CASSRGYEYTEAFF. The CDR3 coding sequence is TGTGCCAGTAGTCGGGGGTATGAGTACACTGAAGCTTTCTTT.

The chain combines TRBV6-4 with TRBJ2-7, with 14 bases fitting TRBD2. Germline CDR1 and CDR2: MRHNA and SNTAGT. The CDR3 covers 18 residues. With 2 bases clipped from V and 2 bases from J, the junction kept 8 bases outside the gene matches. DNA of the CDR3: TGTGCCAGCAGTGACATAGGACTAGCGGGAGGTCACCCCTACGAGCAGTACTTC. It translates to CASSDIGLAGGHPYEQYF.